One sample yielded the 7 T cell receptor beta chains listed below, sequenced in a study of shared clonotypes between healthy human individuals. The protocol was immunoSEQ multiplex PCR, while the TCRdb copy is restricted to in-frame clones and leaves out a portion. The table lists 950,000 to 1,100,000 clones, approximately 80% of them singletons, with 0.5% to 0.65% in the top ten. The sequencing input was memory CD4+ T cells from PBMCs. The subset here: CD45RA-negative fraction. The receptors come from a young man in good health. Some clones in this sample may be carry-over from other donors' samples.

This clone appeared a few times. As DNA, the CDR3 is TGCGCCAGCAGCCAACGAGTTGTAAAGGGGGCCGGGGAGCTGTTTTTT. The encoded protein is CASSQRVVKGAGELFF. The genes are TRBV4-3 and TRBJ2-2; tentatively, D is TRBD1 (6 bases). Germline V lookup: CDR1 LGHNA, CDR2 YSLEER. The ends were cut back, 2 bases at V and 6 bases at J, with 16 bases in the middle. This CDR3 has 16 amino acids.

This clone was observed a handful of times. The chain joins TRBV19 to TRBJ1-4; D might be TRBD1 (5 bases). V shed 3 bases and J shed 8 bases, with 16 bases lying between them. CDR3 length: 15 amino acids. The germline CDR1 and CDR2 sequences are LNHDA and SQIVND (reference sequence). As DNA, the CDR3 is TGTGCCAGTAGTATTGGGGCAGCCGGGAAGGAAAAACTGTTTTTT. Its protein product is CASSIGAAGKEKLFF.

The rearrangement links TRBV5-4 to TRBJ1-2; possible D gene TRBD1, 6 bases. The V and J ends lost 1 base and 6 bases respectively, with 19 bases between them. The germline V gene encodes CDR1 SGHNT and CDR2 YYREEE (reference sequence). CDR3 length: 16 residues. CDR3 sequence reads: CASSLPSLGGRDGYTF. Here the CDR3 DNA reads TGTGCCAGCAGCTTGCCGAGTTTAGGGGGGAGAGATGGCTACACCTTC.

This chain uses TRBV7-2 with TRBJ1-4; TRBD1 is a possible D gene (5 bases). V lost 4 bases and J lost 13, with 19 bases in between. Germline V CDR1 and CDR2: SGHTA, FQGNSA. There are 14 residues in the CDR3. The CDR3 nucleotides read TGTGCCAGCAGCTCTATGACGGGGGGGTTGGGACTGTTTTTT. This sequence encodes CASSSMTGGLGLFF. Combining the CDR3 with reference TRBV7-2 and TRBJ1-4 gives the whole variable domain GAGVSQSPSNKVTEKGKDVELRCDPISGHTALYWYRQSLGQGLEFLIYFQGNSAPDKSGLPSDRFSAERTGGSVSTLTIQRTQQEDSAVYLCASSSMTGGLGLFFGSGTQLSVL.

This rearrangement joins TRBV9 to TRBJ2-3, with 11 bases matching TRBD2. The germline V gene encodes CDR1 SGDLS and CDR2 YYNGEE. The CDR3 runs to 15 residues. Trimming removed 4 bases from V and 4 bases from J; junction bases left unmatched: 5. CDR3 in DNA: TGTGCCAGCAGCTGGGGACTAGCGGTGTCAGATACGCAGTATTTT. It translates to CASSWGLAVSDTQYF.

The J gene is TRBJ2-7, the V gene TRBV28; TRBD2 might be the D (6 bases). CDR1 is MDHEN, CDR2 SYDVKM, per germline. V was clipped by 5 bases and J by 4 bases, with 21 bases between them. This CDR3 spans 16 amino acids. CDR3 DNA: TGTGCCAGCAGTCCCCAGATTAGCGGAGGACTATACGAGCAGTACTTC. This gives the protein CASSPQISGGLYEQYF. The whole variable domain, filled in from reference TRBV28 and TRBJ2-7, reads DVKVTQSSRYLVKRTGEKVFLECVQDMDHENMFWYRQDPGLGLRLIYFSYDVKMKEKGDIPEGYSVSREKKERFSLILESASTNQTSMYLCASSPQISGGLYEQYFGPGTRLTVT.

The chain has TRBV25-1 and TRBJ1-2; tentatively, D is TRBD1 (6 bases). The CDR3 length is 12 residues. Germline V CDR1 and CDR2: MGHDK, SYGVNS. The germline V and J ends were trimmed by 6 bases and 8 bases, with 13 bases remaining between them. The CDR3 DNA reads TGTGCCAGCAGCACCTGGGGGGCGGGCTACACCTTC. Amino acids: CASSTWGAGYTF.